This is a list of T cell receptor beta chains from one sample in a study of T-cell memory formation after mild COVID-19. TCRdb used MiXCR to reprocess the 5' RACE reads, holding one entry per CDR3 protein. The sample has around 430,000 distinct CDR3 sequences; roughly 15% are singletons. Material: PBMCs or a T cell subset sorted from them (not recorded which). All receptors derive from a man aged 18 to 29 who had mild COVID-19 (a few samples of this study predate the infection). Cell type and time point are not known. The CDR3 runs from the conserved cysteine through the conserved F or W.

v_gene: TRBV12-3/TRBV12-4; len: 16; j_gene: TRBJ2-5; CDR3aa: CASSLFLAGDQETQYF
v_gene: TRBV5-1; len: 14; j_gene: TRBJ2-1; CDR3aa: CASSNTGGGNEQFF
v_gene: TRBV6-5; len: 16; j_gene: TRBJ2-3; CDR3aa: CASRSPGLAGEDTQYF
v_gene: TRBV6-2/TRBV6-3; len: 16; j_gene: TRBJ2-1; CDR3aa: CASSPRGGSSYNEQFF
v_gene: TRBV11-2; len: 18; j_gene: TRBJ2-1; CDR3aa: CASSLEPGTGFGVNEQFF
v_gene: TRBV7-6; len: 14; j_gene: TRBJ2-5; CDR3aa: CASSLIWDQETQYF
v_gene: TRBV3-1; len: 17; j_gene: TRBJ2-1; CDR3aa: CASSQVTGGYKYNEQFF
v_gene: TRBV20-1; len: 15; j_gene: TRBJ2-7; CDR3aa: CSAWLGGSGRHEQYF
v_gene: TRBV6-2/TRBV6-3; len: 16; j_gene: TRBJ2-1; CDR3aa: CASSYRMDKSYNEQFF
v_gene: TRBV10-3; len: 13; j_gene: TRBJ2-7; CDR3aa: CAMGEEDTYEQYF
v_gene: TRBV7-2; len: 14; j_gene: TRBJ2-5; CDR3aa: CASSHRGRGETQYF
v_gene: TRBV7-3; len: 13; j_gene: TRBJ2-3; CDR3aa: CASSSFLADTQYF
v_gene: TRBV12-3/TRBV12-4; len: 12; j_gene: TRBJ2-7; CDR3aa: CASRSTGGEQYF
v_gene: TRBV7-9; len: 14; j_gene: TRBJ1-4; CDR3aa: CASSPGQGNEKLFF
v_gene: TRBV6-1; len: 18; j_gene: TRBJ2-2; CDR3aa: CASSERGSVYTNTGELFF
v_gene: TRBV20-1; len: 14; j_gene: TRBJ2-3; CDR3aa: CSARTAVHTDTQYF
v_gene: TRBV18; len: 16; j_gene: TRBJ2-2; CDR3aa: CASSPPADRPTGELFF
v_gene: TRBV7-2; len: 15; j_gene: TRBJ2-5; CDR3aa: CASSLVAGEKETQYF
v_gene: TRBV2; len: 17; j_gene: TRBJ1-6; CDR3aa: CASSEEWTGTPDSPLHF
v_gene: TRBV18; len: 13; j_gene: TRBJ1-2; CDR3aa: CASSPERDYGYTF
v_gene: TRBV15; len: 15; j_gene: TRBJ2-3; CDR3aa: CATSRAGQSTDTQYF
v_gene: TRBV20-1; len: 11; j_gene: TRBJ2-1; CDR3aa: CSTGTSGEQFF
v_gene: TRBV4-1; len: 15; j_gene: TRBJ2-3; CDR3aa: CASSPLPHNTDTQYF
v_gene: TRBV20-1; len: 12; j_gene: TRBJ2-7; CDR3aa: CSARLQPYEQYF
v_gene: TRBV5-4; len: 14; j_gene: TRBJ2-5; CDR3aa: CASSSPPRVEAQYF
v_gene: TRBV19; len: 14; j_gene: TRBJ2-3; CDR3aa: CASSMQTSTDTQYF
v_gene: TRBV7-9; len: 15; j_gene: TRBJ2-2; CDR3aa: CASSLRLPSDGELFF
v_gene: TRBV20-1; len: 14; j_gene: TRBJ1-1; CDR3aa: CSARDLRGRTEAFF